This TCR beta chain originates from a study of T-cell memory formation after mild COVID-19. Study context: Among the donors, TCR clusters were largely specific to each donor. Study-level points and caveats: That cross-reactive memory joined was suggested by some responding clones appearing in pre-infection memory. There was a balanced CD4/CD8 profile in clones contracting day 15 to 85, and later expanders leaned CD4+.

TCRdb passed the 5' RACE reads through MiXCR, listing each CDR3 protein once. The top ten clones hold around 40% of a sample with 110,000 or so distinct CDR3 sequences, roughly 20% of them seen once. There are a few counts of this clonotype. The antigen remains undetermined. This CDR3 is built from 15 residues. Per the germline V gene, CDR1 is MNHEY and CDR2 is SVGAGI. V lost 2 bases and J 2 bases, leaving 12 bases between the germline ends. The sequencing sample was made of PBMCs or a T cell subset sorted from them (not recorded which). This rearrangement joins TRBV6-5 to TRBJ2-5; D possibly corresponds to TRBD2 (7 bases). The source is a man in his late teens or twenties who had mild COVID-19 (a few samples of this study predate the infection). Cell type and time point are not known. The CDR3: CASSYGGGSQETQYF. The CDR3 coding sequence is TGTGCCAGCAGTTACGGCGGGGGCTCACAAGAGACCCAGTACTTC.